Shown below are 17 T cell receptor beta chains from a single sample sequenced in a study of blood T cell repertoires in COVID-19. TCRdb keeps only in-frame clones here, not all; method: immunoSEQ multiplex PCR. The sample lists about 340,000 clones, 85% to 90% occurring once. Sequences were obtained from peripheral blood. Receptor source: a woman in her sixties or seventies with COVID-19, enrolled during active disease.

The chain couples TRBV2 to TRBJ2-1; 7 positions match TRBD1. Germline trimming cut 1 base from V and 4 bases from J; bases unmatched to any gene: 4. The CDR3 runs to 15 residues. CDR1 SNHLY and CDR2 FYNNEI come from the germline V gene. For the CDR3, the DNA is TGTGCCAGCAGTGAAGAACAGGGGATGTACAATGAGCAGTTCTTC. As protein: CASSEEQGMYNEQFF.

This chain uses TRBV4-1 with TRBJ1-3; D possibly corresponds to TRBD1 (5 bases). The V gene's germline CDR1 is MGHRA and CDR2 YSYEKL. The CDR3 contains 14 residues. The V end lost 4 bases, the J end lost 4 bases, and 11 bases lay between the germline ends. CDR3: CASSRGGDGNTIYF. In DNA, the CDR3 is TGCGCCAGCAGCCGGGGAGGGGACGGAAACACCATATATTTT.

V usage is TRBV5-1 and J usage is TRBJ1-1, with D tentatively TRBD1 (6 bases). V was trimmed by 6 bases and J by 0 bases, leaving 21 bases between them. This CDR3 contains 17 residues. Germline assignment: CDR1 SGHRS and CDR2 YFSETQ. In DNA form, the CDR3 reads TGCGCCAGCAATGGGGGCATGGGGGTTTGGATGAACACTGAAGCTTTCTTT. It is translated as CASNGGMGVWMNTEAFF.

In its sample, this clone was seen once. The gene calls are TRBV28 and TRBJ1-1, with D possibly TRBD1 on 6 matching bases. This CDR3 has 14 residues. The ends were cut back, 2 bases at V and 1 base at J, with 8 bases in the middle. Germline V lookup: CDR1 MDHEN, CDR2 SYDVKM. The CDR3 loop reads CASSLEQGNTEAFF. The CDR3 region has the DNA TGTGCCAGCAGTTTAGAACAGGGGAACACTGAAGCTTTCTTT.

J is TRBJ2-7 and V is TRBV27; 10 bases are a match to TRBD1. The CDR3 length is 15 residues. Per the germline V gene, CDR1 is MNHEY and CDR2 is SMNVEV (reference sequence). The ends lost 4 bases at V and 6 bases at J; junction bases unmatched: 9. CDR3 region: CASSSRSGTGAEQYF. CDR3 in DNA: TGTGCCAGCAGTTCACGATCCGGGACAGGGGCCGAGCAGTACTTC.

The gene calls are TRBV30 and TRBJ1-1, with TRBD1 identical over 10 bases. Germline V gene lookup returns CDR1 GTSNPN and CDR2 SVGIG (reference sequence). The trim removed 3 bases at V and 1 base at J, leaving 5 bases unmatched. The length of the CDR3 is 15 residues. The CDR3 nucleotides are TGTGCCTGGAGACCTCGGACAGGGGGGAACACTGAAGCTTTCTTT. This gives the protein CAWRPRTGGNTEAFF.

V usage is TRBV29-1 and J usage is TRBJ2-3, with 8 positions matching TRBD2. The J segment lost 3 bases and the V segment lost 1 base, leaving 9 bases of the junction unmatched. Germline assignment: CDR1 SQVTM and CDR2 ANQGSEA. The CDR3 contains 16 residues. CDR3 region: CSVEGAGVYGTDTQYF. CDR3 bases: TGCAGCGTTGAAGGAGCGGGAGTCTACGGGACAGATACGCAGTATTTT.

The rearrangement uses TRBV5-1 and TRBJ2-1, with TRBD2 as a possible D gene (5 bases). V lost 0 bases, J lost 9 bases, and 19 bases lay in between. The CDR3 runs to 16 residues. CDR1 and CDR2 (germline): SGHRS, YFSETQ. The CDR3: CASSLGDEVLDGEQFF. CDR3 nucleotides: TGCGCCAGCAGCTTGGGAGACGAGGTACTAGATGGTGAGCAGTTCTTC.

This clone came up once. The chain uses TRBV28 and TRBJ2-3; a possible D gene is TRBD1 (5 bases). There are 14 residues in the CDR3. Per the germline V gene, CDR1 is MDHEN and CDR2 is SYDVKM. V lost 5 bases to trimming and J lost 2 bases, with 11 bases between them. Here the CDR3 reads CASSADSSTDTQYF. In nucleotides, the CDR3 is TGTGCCAGCAGTGCAGACAGTTCCACAGATACGCAGTATTTT.

The genes are TRBV6-6 and TRBJ1-1; D is ambiguous. The ends were cut back, 0 bases at V and 6 bases at J, with 8 bases in the middle. Per germline, CDR1 MNHNY and CDR2 SVGAGI (reference sequence). The CDR3 loop spans 13 amino acids. The CDR3 loop is CASSYSTTAEAFF. CDR3 in DNA: TGTGCCAGCAGTTACTCGACTACGGCTGAAGCTTTCTTT.

A single count supports this clone. This chain joins TRBV12-3 or TRBV12-4 and TRBJ1-1; weak D call: TRBD1 (6 bases). With 6 bases removed from V and 4 bases from J, the gap between germline ends came to 12 bases. The CDR3 covers 13 residues. The CDR3 spells CASSRGPLTEAFF. The CDR3 bases are TGTGCCAGCAGCAGGGGCCCCCTCACTGAAGCTTTCTTT.

V is TRBV24-1 and J is TRBJ2-3, with D perhaps TRBD2 (5 bases). Germline assignment: CDR1 KGHDR and CDR2 SFDVKD. There are 14 residues in the CDR3. The germline V and J ends were trimmed by 4 bases and 1 base, with 8 bases remaining between them. CDR3 in DNA: TGTGCCACCAGTGACCGGGGTCGCACAGATACGCAGTATTTT. This gives the protein CATSDRGRTDTQYF.

The chain has TRBV4-1 and TRBJ1-1, with a possible D match to TRBD1 (6 bases). The CDR3 totals 14 residues. Germline CDR1 reads MGHRA; CDR2 reads YSYEKL. The V and J ends lost 2 bases and 10 bases respectively, with 17 bases between them. CDR3 loop: CASSQRAGEGGAFF. CDR3 DNA sequence: TGCGCCAGCAGCCAAAGGGCAGGGGAAGGAGGAGCTTTCTTT.

This clone occurred a few times. CDR3 sequence (DNA): TGTGCCAGCAGCCTGGGACTAAAGTACGAGCAGTACTTC. Translating gives CASSLGLKYEQYF. This sequence joins TRBV11-2 and TRBJ2-7; the match to TRBD2 covers 7 bases. The CDR3 is 13 amino acids. CDR1 and CDR2 (germline): SGHAT, FQNNGV. The J segment lost 4 bases and the V segment lost 5 bases, leaving 5 bases of the junction unmatched.

The genes are TRBV19 and TRBJ1-5, with 7 bases identical to TRBD1. Germline CDR1 is LNHDA and CDR2 is SQIVND (reference sequence). The V gene end was trimmed by 5 bases and the J gene end by 2 bases; junction bases not matched to a gene: 9. CDR3 length: 16 residues. The chain's CDR3 is CASSLHRGKGNQPQHF. The CDR3 bases are TGTGCCAGTAGTCTCCACAGGGGTAAAGGCAATCAGCCCCAGCATTTT. Full variable domain (outside the CDR3, taken from reference TRBV19 and TRBJ1-5): DGGITQSPKYLFRKEGQNVTLSCEQNLNHDAMYWYRQDPGQGLRLIYYSQIVNDFQKGDIAEGYSVSREKKESFPLTVTSAQKNPTAFYLCASSLHRGKGNQPQHFGDGTRLSIL.

The chain carries TRBV12-3 or TRBV12-4 and TRBJ1-6; D perhaps matches TRBD1 (6 bases). There are 13 residues in the CDR3. Trimming took off 3 bases at V and 7 bases at J, with 7 bases between the two ends. The CDR3 sequence: CASSFDRNSPLHF. The CDR3 DNA is TGTGCCAGCAGTTTCGACAGGAATTCACCCCTCCACTTT.

The chain is built from TRBV11-2 and TRBJ2-1; TRBD2 aligns across 8 bases. The germline gives CDR1 SGHAT, CDR2 FQNNGV. The V segment lost 0 bases and the J segment 10 bases; nucleotides outside the gene matches: 11. The CDR3 loop spans 16 amino acids. CDR3 nucleotide sequence: TGTGCCAGCAGCTTAGACCCGCGGGGGGCTCAGGGGGAGCAGTTCTTC. It translates to CASSLDPRGAQGEQFF.